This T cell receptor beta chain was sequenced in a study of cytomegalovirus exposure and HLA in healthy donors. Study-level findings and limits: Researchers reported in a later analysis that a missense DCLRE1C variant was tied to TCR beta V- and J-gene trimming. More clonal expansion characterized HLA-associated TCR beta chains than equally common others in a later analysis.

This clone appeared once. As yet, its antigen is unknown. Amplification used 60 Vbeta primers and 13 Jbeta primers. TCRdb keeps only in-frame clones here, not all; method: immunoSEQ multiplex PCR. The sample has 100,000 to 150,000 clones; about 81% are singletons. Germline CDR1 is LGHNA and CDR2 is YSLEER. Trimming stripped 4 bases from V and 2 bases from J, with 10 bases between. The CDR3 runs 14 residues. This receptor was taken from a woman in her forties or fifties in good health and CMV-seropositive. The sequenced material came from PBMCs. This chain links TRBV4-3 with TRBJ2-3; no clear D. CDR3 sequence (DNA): TGCGCCAGCAGCCGCGGCAGACTCACAGATACGCAGTATTTT. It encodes CASSRGRLTDTQYF.